The 18 T cell receptor beta chains listed next were all sequenced from one sample in a study of T-cell reconstitution after alpha-beta-depleted transplantation in children. The library targeted TCRbeta and was prepared with unique molecular identifiers. TCRdb fed the PCR reads into MiXCR, producing one record per CDR3 protein. Of roughly 790,000 distinct CDR3 sequences detected, roughly 15% appear once; the ten largest clones hold approximately 5%. The sample here was PBMCs, mostly from graft donor cells, taken 360 days after TCRalphabeta/CD19-depleted stem cell transplant. Every receptor here comes from a male patient between 5 and 17 years old who had a stem cell transplant for acute lymphoblastic leukemia, so the T cells may come from the graft donor.

This clonotype was seen a few times. The J gene is TRBJ2-1, the V gene TRBV7-3, with 9 bases identical to TRBD2. The ends lost 4 bases at V and 7 bases at J; junction bases unmatched: 8. The germline V gene has CDR1 SGHTA and CDR2 FQGTGA. The CDR3 spans 15 residues. The CDR3 coding sequence is TGTGCCAGCAGCTCCCCAGGGAGCGGGAGGAATGAGCAGTTCTTC. Protein sequence: CASSSPGSGRNEQFF.

The V and J genes are TRBV5-1 and TRBJ2-1; D is possibly TRBD2 (6 bases). V gave up 2 bases and J gave up 8 bases, with 20 bases separating them. The germline CDR1 and CDR2 sequences are SGHRS and YFSETQ. The CDR3 is 16 residues long. This CDR3 reads CASSFAGPQGVDEQFF. DNA for the CDR3: TGCGCCAGCAGCTTCGCGGGACCACAAGGGGTGGATGAGCAGTTCTTC.

The rearrangement links TRBV11-2 to TRBJ2-7, with 8 bases identical to TRBD1. The CDR3 has 15 amino acids. Germline-derived CDR1 and CDR2 are SGHAT and FQNNGV. The trim removed 3 bases at V and 3 bases at J, leaving 7 bases unmatched. Here the CDR3 reads CASSFSKTGDYEQYF. CDR3 sequence (DNA): TGTGCCAGCAGCTTTTCGAAGACAGGGGACTACGAGCAGTACTTC. The complete variable domain, with remaining parts taken from reference TRBV11-2 and TRBJ2-7, reads EAGVAQSPRYKIIEKRQSVAFWCNPISGHATLYWYQQILGQGPKLLIQFQNNGVVDDSQLPKDRFSAERLKGVDSTLKIQPAKLEDSAVYLCASSFSKTGDYEQYFGPGTRLTVT.

This sequence joins TRBV5-1 and TRBJ1-1; 8 bases are shared with TRBD1. The germline gives CDR1 SGHRS, CDR2 YFSETQ. The CDR3 is 13 amino acids. V dropped 7 bases and J dropped 5; count of bases not matched to a gene: 7. CDR3 DNA: TGCGCCAGCTTGAACCAGGGGGCGACTGAAGCTTTCTTT. Translating gives CASLNQGATEAFF.

V usage is TRBV5-1 and J usage is TRBJ2-5; D possibly matches TRBD1 or TRBD2 (5 bases each). CDR3 length: 15 amino acids. The V gene lost 4 bases and the J gene lost 1 base, with 14 bases spanning the gap. Germline values: CDR1 SGHRS, CDR2 YFSETQ. The CDR3 coding sequence is TGCGCCAGCAGCGCCGGGACGGCCTTCCAAGAGACCCAGTACTTC. Protein: CASSAGTAFQETQYF. Full variable domain (remainder filled in from reference TRBV5-1 and TRBJ2-5): KAGVTQTPRYLIKTRGQQVTLSCSPISGHRSVSWYQQTPGQGLQFLFEYFSETQRNKGNFPGRFSGRQFSNSRSEMNVSTLELGDSALYLCASSAGTAFQETQYFGPGTRLLVL.

Of note for this clonotype: A read error may account for a junction end that differs from germline. The chain is built from TRBV20-1 and TRBJ2-2; 14 bases map to TRBD2. There are 16 residues in the CDR3. Per germline, CDR1 DFQATT and CDR2 SNEGSKA (reference sequence). DNA for the CDR3: TGCTGTGCTCCTACGACTAGCGGGAGGGCCAACGGGGAGCTGTTTTTT. Protein sequence: CCAPTTSGRANGELFF.

This clonotype was picked up many times. The chain uses TRBV5-1 and TRBJ2-1, with D perhaps matching TRBD1 or TRBD2 (6 bases each). The CDR3 has 18 amino acids. Germline CDR1 SGHRS, CDR2 YFSETQ. V lost 2 bases and J 7 bases, leaving 25 bases between the germline ends. The CDR3 loop is CASSFRRGYLEDRNEQFF. CDR3 DNA: TGCGCCAGCAGCTTCCGGAGGGGGTACCTGGAAGATCGTAATGAGCAGTTCTTC.

The J gene is TRBJ2-7, the V gene TRBV5-1, with 7 bases that match TRBD1. The CDR3 length is 13 residues. The germline CDR1 and CDR2 sequences are SGHRS and YFSETQ. V lost 2 bases, J lost 5 bases, and 4 bases stayed unmatched. DNA for the CDR3: TGCGCCAGCAGCTTCCGGGACAGCCACGAGCAGTACTTC. It specifies CASSFRDSHEQYF. Using reference TRBV5-1 and TRBJ2-7 for the parts outside the CDR3, the full variable domain is KAGVTQTPRYLIKTRGQQVTLSCSPISGHRSVSWYQQTPGQGLQFLFEYFSETQRNKGNFPGRFSGRQFSNSRSEMNVSTLELGDSALYLCASSFRDSHEQYFGPGTRLTVT.

The sample holds a few counts of this clonotype. The chain combines TRBV7-2 with TRBJ2-1; D might be TRBD2 (5 bases). Germline lookup yields CDR1 SGHTA and CDR2 FQGNSA. The CDR3 runs to 15 residues. The germline V and J ends were trimmed by 5 bases and 4 bases, with 15 bases remaining between them. CDR3 protein: CASSQNAGIYNEQFF. DNA for the CDR3: TGTGCCAGCAGCCAGAATGCCGGGATTTACAATGAGCAGTTCTTC.

This clonotype occurred many times. This chain uses TRBV3-1 with TRBJ2-7; 9 bases line up with TRBD1. Trimming cost V 5 bases and J 1 base; bases outside gene matches: 12. This CDR3 spans 17 amino acids. Per germline, CDR1 LGHDT and CDR2 YNNKEL (reference sequence). In nucleotides, the CDR3 is TGTGCCAGCAGCTTCAACTGGGACAGGGTCGGATCCTACGAGCAGTACTTC. Protein: CASSFNWDRVGSYEQYF.

The chain recombines TRBV12-3 or TRBV12-4 with TRBJ2-3; D is possibly TRBD2 (6 bases). The V end was cut by 5 bases, the J end by 0 bases, with 15 bases between. The CDR3 loop spans 16 amino acids. The CDR3 bases are TGTGCCAGCAGTACCCGTGGGGGACTCAGCACAGATACGCAGTATTTT. It specifies CASSTRGGLSTDTQYF.

In this sample, this clonotype turned up many times. This chain links TRBV29-1 with TRBJ2-7; D perhaps matches TRBD1 (5 bases). V lost 6 bases, J lost 0 bases, and 18 bases lay in between. Germline V gene sequence: CDR1 SQVTM, CDR2 ANQGSEA. This CDR3 region has 15 residues. CDR3 sequence: CSVGPGGHSSYEQYF. Here the CDR3 DNA reads TGCAGCGTGGGGCCAGGTGGACACAGCTCCTACGAGCAGTACTTC.

Points on this clonotype: One junction end does not reproduce the germline sequence, and a read error may be involved. The rearrangement joins TRBV10-2 to TRBJ2-3, with D uncertain. The CDR3 sequence is 12 residues long. Germline assignment: CDR1 WSHSY and CDR2 SAAADI. For the CDR3, the DNA is TGCGCCAGCAATGAGCTCGGCCTCCCCTGGTATTTT. Its translation: CASNELGLPWYF.

This clonotype was counted only a few times. The chain recombines TRBV20-1 with TRBJ1-2; 7 bases agree with TRBD1. Trimming removed 6 bases from V and 4 bases from J; junction bases left unmatched: 5. The germline V gene encodes CDR1 DFQATT and CDR2 SNEGSKA (reference sequence). CDR3 length: 12 residues. The CDR3: CSARTGTYGYTF. Here the CDR3 DNA reads TGCAGTGCCCGGACAGGAACCTATGGCTACACCTTC.

V usage is TRBV5-4 and J usage is TRBJ2-3; 7 nucleotides line up with TRBD1. The CDR3 length is 16 residues. V shed 4 bases and J 0 bases; nucleotides not matched to a gene: 8. Germline lookup yields CDR1 SGHNT and CDR2 YYREEE (reference sequence). Written as DNA, the CDR3 is TGTGCCAGCAGCGTAAGACAGGGTACTAGCACAGATACGCAGTATTTT. This gives the protein CASSVRQGTSTDTQYF.

This chain links TRBV6-2 or TRBV6-3 with TRBJ2-2, with 10 bases that match TRBD2. The CDR3 is 15 residues long. Germline CDR1 is MNHEY and CDR2 is SVGEGT. V was pared by 5 bases and J by 5 bases, with 5 bases of the junction left unmatched. The CDR3 region is CASSPSGRATGELFF. The DNA of the CDR3 is TGTGCCAGCAGTCCCAGCGGGAGGGCGACCGGGGAGCTGTTTTTT.

This clonotype was observed many times. This sequence joins TRBV3-1 and TRBJ2-5, with D possibly TRBD2 on 6 matching bases. CDR3 length: 13 amino acids. Per the germline V gene, CDR1 is LGHDT and CDR2 is YNNKEL (reference sequence). The ends were cut back, 5 bases at V and 3 bases at J, with 10 bases in the middle. The CDR3 spells CASSVPGEETQYF. Here the CDR3 DNA reads TGTGCCAGCAGCGTACCGGGAGAAGAGACCCAGTACTTC.

This clonotype was detected a few times. The gene calls are TRBV4-2 and TRBJ1-1; D unresolved. The CDR3 sequence is 14 residues long. Trimming shortened V by 4 bases and J by 0 bases, and 9 bases separated the two germline ends. Per the germline V gene, CDR1 is LGHNA and CDR2 is YNFKEQ. Written as DNA, the CDR3 is TGTGCCAGCAGCCTGACAAGGGTGAACACTGAAGCTTTCTTT. Amino acid sequence: CASSLTRVNTEAFF.